This TCR beta chain was recorded in a study of beta chain features in type 1 diabetes. About the research overall: The number of sorted cells examined across all samples was some 100 million. Whole-study findings and limits: Type 1 diabetes patients had TCRB CDR3s that were shorter (moderately but significantly so) in all four CD4+ subsets.

This clone was found a few times. Its target is unknown. As every portion of the isolated RNA was reverse transcribed, the sequencing read expressed TCRB transcripts. Profiled with immunoSEQ multiplex PCR; TCRdb holds only in-frame clones, not every one. The table records about 170,000 clones, 7.8% of them present only once. The CDR3 has 13 residues. The germline V gene has CDR1 GTSNPN and CDR2 SVGIG (reference sequence). The trim removed 2 bases at V and 5 bases at J, leaving 6 bases unmatched. This TCR derives from a woman in her forties with type 1 diabetes. J is TRBJ2-7 and V is TRBV30, with 7 bases fitting TRBD2. The sequenced material came from central memory CD4+ T cells from blood. The CDR3 reads CAWSRGTSDEQYF. Here the CDR3 DNA reads TGTGCCTGGAGTCGGGGAACTAGCGACGAGCAGTACTTC.